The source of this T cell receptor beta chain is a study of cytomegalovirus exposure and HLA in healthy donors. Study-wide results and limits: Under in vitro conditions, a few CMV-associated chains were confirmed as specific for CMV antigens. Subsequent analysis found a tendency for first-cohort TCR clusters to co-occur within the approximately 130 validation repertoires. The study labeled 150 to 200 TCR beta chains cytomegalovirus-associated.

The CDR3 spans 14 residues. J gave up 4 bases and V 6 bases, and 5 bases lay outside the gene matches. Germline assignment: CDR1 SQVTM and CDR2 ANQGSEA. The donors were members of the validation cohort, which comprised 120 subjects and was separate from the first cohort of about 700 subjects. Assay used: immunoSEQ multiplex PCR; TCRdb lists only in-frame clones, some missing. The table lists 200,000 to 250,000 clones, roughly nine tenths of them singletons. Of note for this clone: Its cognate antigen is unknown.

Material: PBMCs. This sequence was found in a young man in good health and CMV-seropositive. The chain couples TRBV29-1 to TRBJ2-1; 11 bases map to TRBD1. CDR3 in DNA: TGCAGCGTCGTGGACAGGGGGCTTTACAATGAGCAGTTCTTC. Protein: CSVVDRGLYNEQFF.